These 21 T cell receptor beta chains share one sample of origin, sequenced in a study of post-analysis software for immune sequencing data. Points from the study as a whole: Roughly five TRBV segments were significantly more frequent in patients than in controls. TRBV5-6, TRBV5-1 and TRBV20-1 were among these segments.

These receptors have no identified antigens. TCR beta cDNA libraries included unique molecular identifiers. TCRdb used MiXCR to reprocess the PCR reads, holding one entry per CDR3 protein. The repertoire includes fewer than 850,000 distinct CDR3 sequences, roughly 27% of them detected once, and approximately 0.6% sits in the top ten. Material for sequencing was blood. These receptors all stem from a girl between 5 and 17 years old with multiple sclerosis.

This clonotype was observed once. The V call is TRBV5-1, the J call TRBJ1-2, with 8 bases matching TRBD1. Germline loops: CDR1 SGHRS, CDR2 YFSETQ. The CDR3 has 15 amino acids. V shed 0 bases and J 6 bases; nucleotides not matched to a gene: 7. CDR3 in amino acids: CASSLALTGEDGYTF. Here the CDR3 DNA reads TGCGCCAGCAGCTTGGCCCTGACAGGGGAAGATGGCTACACCTTC.

This clonotype was seen only a few times. This sequence joins TRBV7-2 and TRBJ2-1, with D possibly matching TRBD1 (5 bases). Germline V gives CDR1 SGHTA, CDR2 FQGNSA. Trimming took off 4 bases at V and 6 bases at J, with 13 bases between the two ends. This CDR3 is 14 amino acids long. The CDR3 DNA reads TGTGCCAGCAGCTCTCCACGCAGGGCCAATGAGCAGTTCTTC. Protein: CASSSPRRANEQFF. Variable domain in full (rest from reference TRBV7-2 and TRBJ2-1): GAGVSQSPSNKVTEKGKDVELRCDPISGHTALYWYRQSLGQGLEFLIYFQGNSAPDKSGLPSDRFSAERTGGSVSTLTIQRTQQEDSAVYLCASSSPRRANEQFFGPGTRLTVL.

The genes are TRBV7-8 and TRBJ2-5; no definite D call. The germline gives CDR1 SGHVS, CDR2 FQNEAQ. The CDR3 extends over 15 amino acids. Between the trimmed V and J ends, which lost 6 bases and 11 bases, there was a span of 25 bases. CDR3 region: CASSPTSIIDNEQYF. CDR3 nucleotide sequence: TGTGCCAGCAGTCCGACTTCGATCATTGACAATGAGCAGTACTTC.

This clonotype was seen ten or more times. The J gene is TRBJ2-3, the V gene TRBV5-4; no definite D call. There are 14 residues in the CDR3. V shed 5 bases and J shed 0 bases, with 10 bases lying between them. The germline V gene has CDR1 SGHNT and CDR2 YYREEE (reference sequence). Written as DNA, the CDR3 is TGTGCCAGCAGTCTTGAGGACAGCACAGATACGCAGTATTTT. It is translated as CASSLEDSTDTQYF.

The chain is built from TRBV28 and TRBJ1-1; 9 bases fit TRBD1. Germline CDR1 MDHEN, CDR2 SYDVKM. J gave up 4 bases and V 5 bases, and 5 bases lay outside the gene matches. The CDR3 length is 14 residues. The CDR3 here is CASSTDRGTTEAFF. CDR3 DNA: TGTGCCAGCAGTACGGACAGGGGCACCACTGAAGCTTTCTTT. Combining the CDR3 with reference TRBV28 and TRBJ1-1 gives the whole variable domain DVKVTQSSRYLVKRTGEKVFLECVQDMDHENMFWYRQDPGLGLRLIYFSYDVKMKEKGDIPEGYSVSREKKERFSLILESASTNQTSMYLCASSTDRGTTEAFFGQGTRLTVV.

J is TRBJ2-5 and V is TRBV24-1; D tentatively fits TRBD1 or TRBD2 (5 bases each). The DNA matches TRBJ2-7 better at its end, which makes the J call doubtful. This CDR3 contains 15 residues. Germline CDR1 KGHDR, CDR2 SFDVKD. CDR3 DNA: TGTGCCACCAGTGATTCCCGGGACGGGGTATACGAGCAGTACTTC. It is translated as CATSDSRDGVYEQYF.

V is TRBV6-4 and J is TRBJ2-5, with 8 positions matching TRBD1. CDR1 MRHNA and CDR2 SNTAGT come from the germline V gene. The CDR3 has 17 residues. V lost 4 bases to trimming and J lost 3 bases; unmatched junction nucleotides: 13. The CDR3 DNA sequence: TGTGCCAGCAGTGCCCTCATTTCCAGGGGGCTGGAAGAGACCCAGTACTTC. Translated: CASSALISRGLEETQYF.

The chain couples TRBV20-1 to TRBJ2-3; D may be TRBD2 (5 bases). The CDR3 consists of 12 residues. Looked up from germline, CDR1 is DFQATT and CDR2 is SNEGSKA (reference sequence). The CDR3 coding sequence is TGCAGCGGAGCGGTCCACACAGATACGCAGTATTTT. Translating it yields CSGAVHTDTQYF.

The chain is built from TRBV7-2 and TRBJ2-5, with 11 bases matching TRBD1. CDR3 length: 15 amino acids. Losses at the gene ends were 5 bases for V and 5 bases for J; bases not matched to a gene: 7. CDR1 and CDR2 (germline): SGHTA, FQGNSA. CDR3: CASSQTWDRGETQYF. The CDR3 DNA reads TGTGCCAGCAGCCAAACATGGGACAGGGGGGAGACCCAGTACTTC.

The rearrangement uses TRBV6-5 and TRBJ2-7; TRBD1 matches 9 bases. The germline V gene encodes CDR1 MNHEY and CDR2 SVGAGI. This CDR3 is built from 15 residues. Trimming at V came to 7 bases and at J to 2 bases, leaving 9 bases not matched to a gene. Written as DNA, the CDR3 is TGTGCCAGCACCGTACCGGGGACAGGGACCTACGAGCAGTACTTC. This sequence encodes CASTVPGTGTYEQYF.

The chain has TRBV27 and TRBJ2-3; 9 nucleotides align to TRBD2. The CDR3 is made up of 16 amino acids. V shed 0 bases and J 4 bases; nucleotides not matched to a gene: 5. Germline CDR1 and CDR2: MNHEY and SMNVEV (reference sequence). The CDR3 coding sequence is TGTGCCAGCAGTTTATCGGGACTAGCCTGGCCAGATACGCAGTATTTT. The encoded protein is CASSLSGLAWPDTQYF.

This clonotype was observed at least ten times. Germline and junction disagree at one end, which may indicate a read error. V and J are TRBV5-1 and TRBJ1-2; a possible D gene is TRBD1 (5 bases). The CDR3 is 13 residues long. Germline CDR1 is SGHRS and CDR2 is YFSETQ. CDR3 protein: CASSLGRNYGYTF. The CDR3 bases are TGTGCCAGCAGCTTGGGACGGAACTATGGCTACACCTTC.

The chain carries TRBV27 and TRBJ2-2; TRBD2 is a possible D gene (6 bases). Germline lookup yields CDR1 MNHEY and CDR2 SMNVEV (reference sequence). With 4 bases removed from V and 3 bases from J, the gap between germline ends came to 12 bases. The CDR3 has 15 amino acids. CDR3 in amino acids: CASSWGTPDTGELFF. The CDR3 nucleotides read TGTGCCAGCAGTTGGGGGACTCCCGACACCGGGGAGCTGTTTTTT.

This clonotype was detected a few times. The chain employs TRBV27 and TRBJ2-1; 11 bases map to TRBD2. The germline V gene has CDR1 MNHEY and CDR2 SMNVEV (reference sequence). V dropped 6 bases and J dropped 5; count of bases not matched to a gene: 3. The length of the CDR3 is 14 residues. The chain's CDR3 is CASRLAGGHNEQFF. In nucleotides, the CDR3 is TGTGCCAGCAGATTAGCGGGAGGGCACAATGAGCAGTTCTTC.

Only a few counts were recorded for this clonotype. The junction and the germline gene differ at one end; a read error may be behind it. The chain joins TRBV6-5 to TRBJ2-5; D remains unclear. Germline V gene data show CDR1 as MNHEY and CDR2 as SVGAGI. This CDR3 comprises 12 residues. The CDR3 here is CASSYDQETQYF. The CDR3 bases are TGTGCCAGCAGTTACGACCAGGAGACCCAGTACTTC.

This sequence joins TRBV15 and TRBJ2-7; 12 nucleotides line up with TRBD2. Germline assignment: CDR1 LNHNV and CDR2 YYDKDF (reference sequence). The length of the CDR3 is 17 residues. J lost 5 bases, V lost 2 bases, and 10 bases had no gene match. DNA for the CDR3: TGTGCCACCAGCAGATTAAACCTAGCGGGAGGGCCTAACGAGCAGTACTTC. It specifies CATSRLNLAGGPNEQYF.

Comment on this clonotype: Since a much larger clone is just one base distant, this may be a read error. V usage is TRBV7-2 and J usage is TRBJ2-3; D call uncertain. Trimming shortened V by 6 bases and J by 2 bases, and 12 bases separated the two germline ends. Germline assignment: CDR1 SGHTA and CDR2 FQGNSA. CDR3 size: 14 residues. The CDR3 DNA follows: TGTGCCAGCAGTCCCCGGTGGACCACAGATACGCAGTATTTT. Translating gives CASSPRWTTDTQYF. Looking up the rest from reference TRBV7-2 and TRBJ2-3 gives the full variable domain: GAGVSQSPSNKVTEKGKDVELRCDPISGHTALYWYRQSLGQGLEFLIYFQGNSAPDKSGLPSDRFSAERTGGSVSTLTIQRTQQEDSAVYLCASSPRWTTDTQYFGPGTRLTVL.

The sample holds many counts of this clonotype. The J gene is TRBJ2-1, the V gene TRBV5-1; D not resolved. Germline CDR1 is SGHRS and CDR2 is YFSETQ. CDR3 size: 14 residues. Trimming took 5 bases from V and 7 from J, leaving 16 bases between them. Written as DNA, the CDR3 is TGCGCCAGCAGTTTCTTCTTGACTGGTAATGAGCAGTTCTTC. This gives the protein CASSFFLTGNEQFF. Combining the CDR3 with reference TRBV5-1 and TRBJ2-1 gives the whole variable domain KAGVTQTPRYLIKTRGQQVTLSCSPISGHRSVSWYQQTPGQGLQFLFEYFSETQRNKGNFPGRFSGRQFSNSRSEMNVSTLELGDSALYLCASSFFLTGNEQFFGPGTRLTVL.

The chain carries TRBV5-6 and TRBJ1-2; perhaps TRBD1 as D (5 bases). Deletions cut 4 bases from V and 4 bases from J, with 23 bases between. Germline V CDR1 and CDR2: SGHDT, YYEEEE. The CDR3 is 17 residues long. CDR3: CASSGLRGGGVFYGYTF. The DNA for the CDR3 is TGTGCCAGCAGCGGGCTAAGGGGCGGCGGTGTATTCTATGGCTACACCTTC.

Only a few counts were recorded for this clonotype. V usage is TRBV29-1 and J usage is TRBJ2-2; the D call may be TRBD1 or TRBD2 (6 bases each). The CDR3 totals 12 residues. The V gene's germline CDR1 is SQVTM and CDR2 ANQGSEA. Trimming took off 3 bases at V and 8 bases at J, with 10 bases between the two ends. CDR3 in DNA: TGCAGCGTTGATGGGGGGCCTGGGGAGCTGTTTTTT. The encoded protein is CSVDGGPGELFF.

The V and J genes are TRBV7-9 and TRBJ2-3; a possible D gene is TRBD1 (5 bases). Germline CDR1 reads SEHNR; CDR2 reads FQNEAQ (reference sequence). This CDR3 comprises 15 residues. The germline V and J ends were trimmed by 3 bases and 3 bases, with 13 bases remaining between them. CDR3 protein: CASSFTTRVTDTQYF. The CDR3, as DNA: TGTGCCAGCAGCTTTACAACCAGGGTGACAGATACGCAGTATTTT.